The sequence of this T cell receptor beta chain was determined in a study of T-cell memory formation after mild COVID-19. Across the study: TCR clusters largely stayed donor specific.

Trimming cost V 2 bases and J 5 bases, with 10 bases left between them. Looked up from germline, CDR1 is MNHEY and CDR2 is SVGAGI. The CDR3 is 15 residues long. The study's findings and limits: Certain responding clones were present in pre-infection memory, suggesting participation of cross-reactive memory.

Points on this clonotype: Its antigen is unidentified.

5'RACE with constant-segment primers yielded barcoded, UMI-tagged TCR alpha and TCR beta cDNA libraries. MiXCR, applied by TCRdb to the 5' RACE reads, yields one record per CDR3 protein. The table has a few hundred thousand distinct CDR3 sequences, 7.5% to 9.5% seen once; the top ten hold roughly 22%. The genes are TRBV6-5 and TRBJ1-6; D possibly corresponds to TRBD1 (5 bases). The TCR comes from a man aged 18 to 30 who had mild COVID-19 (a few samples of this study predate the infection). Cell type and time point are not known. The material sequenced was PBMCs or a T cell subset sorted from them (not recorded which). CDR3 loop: CASSYVGGDNSPLHF. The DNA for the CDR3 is TGTGCCAGCAGTTACGTGGGGGGGGATAATTCACCCCTCCACTTT.